This record looks at one T cell receptor beta chain sequence and its context. Its antigen is undetermined. Primers: 60 Vbeta forward and 13 Jbeta reverse. Sequencing was performed with immunoSEQ multiplex PCR; in TCRdb, only in-frame clones are kept and a portion is missing. In the table there are 50,000 or so clones, 65% to 80% of which are singletons. This sample stems from a study of cytomegalovirus exposure and HLA in healthy donors. About the study: A data release that came early held some 84 million unique TCRs from HLA-typed donors. General study findings and limits: A later analysis found common viral pathogens apparently linked to several of the most significant clusters. When analyzed later, a missense DCLRE1C variant was found to be linked to TCR beta V- and J-gene trimming. CMV antigen specificity was confirmed in vitro for a few CMV-associated chains.

This CDR3 contains 13 residues. Germline V gene lookup returns CDR1 SGHTA and CDR2 FQGNSA. The ends were cut back, 10 bases at V and 1 base at J, with 13 bases in the middle. Sequences were obtained from PBMCs. V gene TRBV7-2 combines with J gene TRBJ1-1; D is possibly TRBD1 (6 bases). The clonotype was recovered from a man aged 25 to 40 in good health and CMV-seronegative. The CDR3 here is CAIGGQPNTEAFF. CDR3 in DNA: TGTGCCATCGGGGGGCAACCGAACACTGAAGCTTTCTTT.